This T cell receptor beta chain stems from a study of blood T cells in healthy people across ages. Whole-study results and caveats: It was found that TCR beta diversity correlated strongly with the percentage of naive T cells.

As to this clonotype: No antigen is known for it.

Germline V gene lookup returns CDR1 DFQATT and CDR2 SNEGSKA (reference sequence). The J segment lost 5 bases and the V segment lost 0 bases, leaving 4 bases of the junction unmatched. The CDR3 is 14 amino acids. It was with a sample-barcoded 5' primer and a J-beta primer mix that a second PCR of roughly 7 to 12 cycles was run. In TCRdb, the 5' RACE reads were re-called with MiXCR into one record per CDR3 protein. Counted here are about 800,000 distinct CDR3 sequences, 46% occurring once; the ten biggest clones make up 15% to 20%. Sequences were obtained from blood. This TCR derives from a man older than 75 in good health. This chain links TRBV20-1 with TRBJ1-5; 7 bases match TRBD1. The CDR3 loop reads CSARDWQGDQPQHF. The CDR3 nucleotides are TGCAGTGCTAGAGATTGGCAGGGGGATCAGCCCCAGCATTTT.